Listed here are 23 T cell receptor beta chains from one sample, sequenced in a study of PD-1 blockade in classical Hodgkin lymphoma. Only in-frame clones appear in the TCRdb table, and some are missing; sequencing was by immunoSEQ multiplex PCR. The table has around 19,000 clones, more than 80% seen once; the top ten hold approximately 7%. The time point was: cycle 4 day 1 (C4D1), after less than 7 weeks of nivolumab. There was relapse after autologous stem cell transplantation in every patient, and there was variation in brentuximab vedotin exposure. PBMCs were thawed, and CD8+ T cells were then isolated from them by magnetic negative selection. The sequencing used CD8+ T cells from blood, collected before the fourth cycle of nivolumab. These receptors were collected from a human donor with classical Hodgkin lymphoma.

This clone was seen more than once but under ten times. The rearrangement joins TRBV6-1 to TRBJ1-1; unclear D gene. This CDR3 has 12 amino acids. CDR1 and CDR2 (germline): MNHNS, SASEGT. V lost 8 bases to trimming and J lost 6 bases, with 13 bases between them. The CDR3 DNA follows: TGTGCCAGCGTCTCTAGACTAGCTGAAGCTTTCTTT. It codes for CASVSRLAEAFF.

This chain links TRBV27 with TRBJ2-2, with TRBD1 matching over 8 bases. The CDR3 totals 16 residues. The ends lost 6 bases at V and 4 bases at J; junction bases unmatched: 10. CDR1 is MNHEY, CDR2 SMNVEV, per germline (reference sequence). The CDR3 loop reads CASRGPGGSITGELFF. CDR3 coding DNA: TGTGCCAGCAGGGGGCCAGGGGGCTCGATCACCGGGGAGCTGTTTTTT.

The rearrangement joins TRBV9 to TRBJ1-1; D remains unclear. CDR1 and CDR2 (germline): SGDLS, YYNGEE. The CDR3 covers 15 residues. Trimming pared 0 bases from V and 0 bases from J, leaving 9 bases between. CDR3: CASSVGPGMNTEAFF. Written as DNA, the CDR3 is TGTGCCAGCAGCGTAGGACCGGGCATGAACACTGAAGCTTTCTTT. The whole variable domain, remainder taken from reference TRBV9 and TRBJ1-1, is DSGVTQTPKHLITATGQRVTLRCSPRSGDLSVYWYQQSLDQGLQFLIQYYNGEERAKGNILERFSAQQFPDLHSELNLSSLELGDSALYFCASSVGPGMNTEAFFGQGTRLTVV.

This rearrangement joins TRBV29-1 to TRBJ2-1; D might be TRBD2 (5 bases). Per the germline V gene, CDR1 is SQVTM and CDR2 is ANQGSEA. With 3 bases removed from V and 0 bases from J, the gap between germline ends came to 9 bases. The CDR3 has 14 residues. CDR3 DNA: TGCAGCGTTGAGGGAGTAGTCTCCTACAATGAGCAGTTCTTC. It specifies CSVEGVVSYNEQFF.

The chain has TRBV6-5 and TRBJ1-5; no clear D. The CDR3 sequence is 11 residues long. Germline CDR1 reads MNHEY; CDR2 reads SVGAGI. V lost 8 bases and J lost 1, with 3 bases in between. CDR3 region: CASGSNQPQHF. DNA for the CDR3: TGTGCCAGCGGGAGCAATCAGCCCCAGCATTTT.

This chain links TRBV4-2 with TRBJ2-1, with D possibly matching TRBD1 (8 bases). The CDR3 consists of 14 residues. V lost 3 bases to trimming and J lost 8 bases, with 14 bases between them. Per the germline V gene, CDR1 is LGHNA and CDR2 is YNFKEQ. As DNA, the CDR3 is TGTGCCAGCAGCCACCCACAGGGGGGGTATGAGCAGTTCTTC. It is translated as CASSHPQGGYEQFF.

This clone was found a few times. The rearrangement links TRBV29-1 to TRBJ2-5, with 7 bases matching TRBD2. This CDR3 has 14 amino acids. Germline V gives CDR1 SQVTM, CDR2 ANQGSEA. V trimming: 3 bases; J trimming: 2 bases; junction bases outside the gene matches: 6. CDR3 in DNA: TGCAGCGTTGAGGGACTACCACCGCAAGAGACCCAGTACTTC. Encoded protein: CSVEGLPPQETQYF.

The chain combines TRBV5-6 with TRBJ1-1; D call uncertain. V was pared by 2 bases and J by 3 bases, with 8 bases between. In germline, CDR1 is SGHDT, CDR2 YYEEEE. This CDR3 is built from 13 residues. The CDR3 DNA reads TGTGCCAGCAGCTTTGGACGGGACACTGAAGCTTTCTTT. This codes for CASSFGRDTEAFF. Full variable domain (remainder filled in from reference TRBV5-6 and TRBJ1-1): DAGVTQSPTHLIKTRGQQVTLRCSPKSGHDTVSWYQQALGQGPQFIFQYYEEEERQRGNFPDRFSGHQFPNYSSELNVNALLLGDSALYLCASSFGRDTEAFFGQGTRLTVV.

This chain connects TRBV9 to TRBJ2-7; 10 bases fit TRBD2. Trimming removed 4 bases from V and 0 bases from J; junction bases left unmatched: 16. The length of the CDR3 is 19 residues. Germline assignment: CDR1 SGDLS and CDR2 YYNGEE. The CDR3 sequence: CASSPVAGLTSGISYEQYF. Written as DNA, the CDR3 is TGTGCCAGCAGCCCAGTAGCAGGTCTCACTAGCGGGATCTCCTACGAGCAGTACTTC.

This chain connects TRBV18 to TRBJ2-7; D might be TRBD2 (7 bases). Germline CDR1 reads KGHSH; CDR2 reads LQKENI. V dropped 0 bases and J dropped 2 bases, with 14 bases sitting between them. This CDR3 region has 16 residues. As DNA, the CDR3 is TGTGCCAGCTCACCACCGTGGGGGGGGGCGACCTACGAGCAGTACTTC. It translates to CASSPPWGGATYEQYF.

CDR3 in amino acids: CASSISQPSPNYGYTF. CDR3 DNA sequence: TGTGCCAGTAGTATCTCCCAGCCTTCCCCTAACTATGGCTACACCTTC. The chain carries TRBV19 and TRBJ1-2; D uncertain. V lost 3 bases, J lost 0 bases, and 14 bases lay in between. This CDR3 is built from 16 residues. The germline V gene encodes CDR1 LNHDA and CDR2 SQIVND (reference sequence).

This chain joins TRBV5-6 and TRBJ2-1; no clear D. Trimming removed 0 bases at V and 9 bases at J, with 4 bases between. Germline lookup yields CDR1 SGHDT and CDR2 YYEEEE. The length of the CDR3 is 11 residues. In DNA form, the CDR3 reads TGTGCCAGCAGCTTGGTCGGTGAGCAGTTCTTC. Translated: CASSLVGEQFF.

V usage is TRBV7-6 and J usage is TRBJ2-2; D uncertain. This CDR3 comprises 18 residues. Germline loops: CDR1 SGHVS, CDR2 FNYEAQ. V was pared by 1 base and J by 5 bases, with 20 bases between. This CDR3 is CASSLEREVSLSTGELFF. The CDR3 DNA reads as TGTGCCAGCAGCTTAGAACGTGAGGTGTCGTTATCTACCGGGGAGCTGTTTTTT.

The CDR3 loop is CASRTTDYEQYF. The CDR3 nucleotides are TGTGCCAGCAGGACGACAGACTACGAGCAGTACTTC. The V call is TRBV27, the J call TRBJ2-7, with D tentatively TRBD1 (5 bases). CDR1 is MNHEY and CDR2 is SMNVEV in the germline V gene (reference sequence). This CDR3 spans 12 amino acids. Trimming pared 6 bases from V and 3 bases from J, leaving 9 bases between.

The genes are TRBV5-6 and TRBJ2-5; D remains unclear. Between the trimmed V and J ends, which lost 0 bases and 1 base, there was a span of 7 bases. The CDR3 extends over 14 amino acids. Germline lookup yields CDR1 SGHDT and CDR2 YYEEEE. The CDR3 nucleotides read TGTGCCAGCAGCTTGGCTCAGCCCCAAGAGACCCAGTACTTC. It codes for CASSLAQPQETQYF.

The CDR3 loop is CASSSSGAGTEAFF. CDR3 nucleotide sequence: TGTGCCAGCAGCTCTTCAGGGGCAGGGACTGAAGCTTTCTTT. J is TRBJ1-1 and V is TRBV5-4; D is possibly TRBD1 (6 bases). Between the trimmed V and J ends, which lost 3 bases and 5 bases, there was a span of 14 bases. The CDR3 spans 14 residues. Germline V lookup: CDR1 SGHNT, CDR2 YYREEE (reference sequence). Using reference TRBV5-4 and TRBJ1-1 for the parts outside the CDR3, the full variable domain is ETGVTQSPTHLIKTRGQQVTLRCSSQSGHNTVSWYQQALGQGPQFIFQYYREEENGRGNFPPRFSGLQFPNYSSELNVNALELDDSALYLCASSSSGAGTEAFFGQGTRLTVV.

This chain uses TRBV4-1 with TRBJ2-5; D gene ambiguous. Germline V gene data show CDR1 as MGHRA and CDR2 as YSYEKL. V dropped 3 bases and J dropped 2 bases, with 7 bases sitting between them. CDR3 length equals 13 residues. CDR3 in amino acids: CASSQVTQETQYF. In DNA, the CDR3 is TGCGCCAGCAGCCAGGTAACGCAAGAGACCCAGTACTTC.

The chain links TRBV11-2 to TRBJ2-5, with D perhaps TRBD2 (6 bases). The V end lost 7 bases, the J end lost 3 bases, and 24 bases lay between the germline ends. Germline CDR1 SGHAT, CDR2 FQNNGV. There are 17 residues in the CDR3. The CDR3: CASTRRRGLMRKETQYF. DNA of the CDR3: TGTGCCAGCACCCGCAGGAGGGGCCTAATGAGAAAAGAGACCCAGTACTTC.

Points on this clone: A read error may produce the germline difference seen at one junction end. This chain links TRBV27 with TRBJ2-3; 10 positions match TRBD2. Germline lookup yields CDR1 MNHEY and CDR2 SMNVEV (reference sequence). The CDR3 extends over 16 amino acids. CDR3 protein: CASSLGAGGLTDAQYF. In DNA, the CDR3 is TGTGCCAGCAGTTTAGGAGCGGGGGGGCTGACAGATGCGCAGTATTTT.

This clone has a handful of counts. An end of the junction does not agree with germline; a read error may underlie this. The chain has TRBV7-8 and TRBJ1-2; D is perhaps TRBD1 (6 bases). CDR1 SGHVS and CDR2 FQNEAQ come from the germline V gene. The length of the CDR3 is 14 residues. DNA of the CDR3: TGTGCCAGCAGCTTAGACCATCCACTCCGACAGGTCTTCTTC. Its protein product is CASSLDHPLRQVFF.

The gene calls are TRBV19 and TRBJ1-1; 9 positions match TRBD1. The junction had 9 bases not matched to a gene; V was cut back by 11 bases and J by 5 bases. The CDR3 has 13 amino acids. Germline CDR1 reads LNHDA; CDR2 reads SQIVND (reference sequence). CDR3 in DNA: TGTGCCGGAGCCACGACAGGGGGGACTGAAGCTTTCTTT. This codes for CAGATTGGTEAFF.

The V and J genes are TRBV15 and TRBJ2-7; TRBD1 matches at 9 bases. Losses at the gene ends were 0 bases for V and 3 bases for J; bases not matched to a gene: 6. The CDR3 extends over 16 amino acids. Per germline, CDR1 LNHNV and CDR2 YYDKDF (reference sequence). CDR3 DNA: TGTGCCACCAGCAGAGATTCGGGACAGGGTTACTACGAGCAGTACTTC. It translates to CATSRDSGQGYYEQYF.

The V gene is TRBV7-9, the J gene TRBJ1-4; D call uncertain. The CDR3 sequence is 13 residues long. V dropped 5 bases and J dropped 8 bases, with 12 bases sitting between them. CDR1 is SEHNR and CDR2 is FQNEAQ in the germline V gene (reference sequence). The CDR3 loop reads CASSLLDGEKLFF. CDR3 coding DNA: TGTGCCAGCAGCCTCCTGGACGGCGAAAAACTGTTTTTT.